Listed below are T cell receptor beta chains from one sample, sequenced in a study of T-cell memory formation after mild COVID-19. TCRdb recomputed calls from the 5' RACE reads with MiXCR, one row per CDR3 protein. The table has 400,000 or so distinct CDR3 sequences, 20% to 25% seen once. The sample consisted of PBMCs or a T cell subset sorted from them (not recorded which). The receptors stem from an adult woman who had mild COVID-19 (a few samples of this study predate the infection). Cell type and time point are not known. The CDR3 runs from the conserved cysteine through the conserved F or W. The order of the fields is J gene, clone size, D gene, V gene, CDR3 DNA, CDR3 protein. A D gene is named only where the DNA matches it firmly. Clone sizes are given selectively: once, few, many, or a class where the clone is expanded.

TRBJ1-1	few	TRBD1	TRBV12-3/TRBV12-4	TGTGCCAGCAGTCCTCCTGCGAGGGACAGGGATCTTGAAGCTTTCTTT	CASSPPARDRDLEAFF
TRBJ1-6	NA	NA	TRBV3-1	TGTGCCAGCAGCCAATCAGCGTTCGGTAATTCACCCCTCCACTTT	CASSQSAFGNSPLHF
TRBJ2-7	NA	NA	TRBV11-3	TGTGCCAGCAGCGTAACAGGTTACGAGCAGTACTTC	CASSVTGYEQYF
TRBJ2-2	few	NA	TRBV4-1	TGCGCCAGCAGTCCGGACAGCCAGGTGGGGTCCGGGGAGCTGTTTTTT	CASSPDSQVGSGELFF
TRBJ2-1	few	NA	TRBV7-9	TGTGCCAGCAGCCGCGGGACAGTTTACAATGAGCAGTTCTTC	CASSRGTVYNEQFF
TRBJ2-2	few	TRBD2	TRBV15	TGTGCCACCAGCAGTGGACTAGCGGGAGCGGTTGCGAACACCGGGGAGCTGTTTTTT	CATSSGLAGAVANTGELFF
TRBJ1-2	many	NA	TRBV7-8	TGTGCCAGCAGCTTAGATCTTTTGCGGGCCCACTCTAACTATGGCTACACCTTC	CASSLDLLRAHSNYGYTF
TRBJ2-3	NA	TRBD2	TRBV30	TGTGCCTTCCGTATCGGGCTAGCGGGTAGCACAGATACGCAGTATTTT	CAFRIGLAGSTDTQYF
TRBJ2-5	few	NA	TRBV7-6	TGTGCCAGCAGCTTTTTGAAGACCCAGTACTTC	CASSFLKTQYF
TRBJ2-1	NA	TRBD2	TRBV7-9	TGTGCCAGCAGCTTATTTCTAGCGGGGAATGAGCAGTTCTTC	CASSLFLAGNEQFF
TRBJ2-7	few	NA	TRBV19	TGTGCCAGTAGTTCGAGAAACAGGGTGGGACCCTACGAGCAGTACTTC	CASSSRNRVGPYEQYF
TRBJ2-7	few	NA	TRBV6-1	TGTGCCAGCAGTGGAGAGTGGACAGACGAGCAGTACTTC	CASSGEWTDEQYF
TRBJ1-6	few	NA	TRBV5-1	TGCGCCAGCAGCTTGACAGGGACCTCACCCCTCCACTTT	CASSLTGTSPLHF
TRBJ2-4	many	NA	TRBV20-1	TGCAGTGCCAACCCTGGGCTAGCCAAAAACATTCAGTACTTC	CSANPGLAKNIQYF
TRBJ1-2	NA	NA	TRBV7-9	TGTGCCAGCAGCTTAATTCTGGCCCAGAATGAGAGAGGCTACACCTTC	CASSLILAQNERGYTF
TRBJ1-3	NA	TRBD1	TRBV24-1	TGTGCCACCAGTGACGACCGACAGGGCTCTGGAAACACCATATATTTT	CATSDDRQGSGNTIYF
TRBJ2-7	NA	TRBD2	TRBV29-1	TGCAGCGCCCTCACAGGACTAGCTTCCCAAGGCGAGTACTTC	CSALTGLASQGEYF
TRBJ1-2	NA	NA	TRBV3-1	TGTGCCAGCAGCCGGGGGGATGGCTACACCTTC	CASSRGDGYTF
TRBJ1-3	NA	NA	TRBV12-3/TRBV12-4	TGTGCCAGCAGTCAGTTGGAAAACACCATATATTTT	CASSQLENTIYF
TRBJ2-7	NA	TRBD2	TRBV13	TGTGCCAGCAGCAAGGGACTAGCGGGGGGGTTCTACGAGCAGTACTTC	CASSKGLAGGFYEQYF
TRBJ2-2	few	NA	TRBV4-3	TGCGCCAGCAGCCAAGATGAAGGGTCGAAGGATTACACCGGGGAGCTGTTTTTT	CASSQDEGSKDYTGELFF
TRBJ2-5	few	NA	TRBV6-6	TGTGCCAGCAGTTTCGTCCTGGCCAGCCTATTCCAAGAGACCCAGTACTTC	CASSFVLASLFQETQYF